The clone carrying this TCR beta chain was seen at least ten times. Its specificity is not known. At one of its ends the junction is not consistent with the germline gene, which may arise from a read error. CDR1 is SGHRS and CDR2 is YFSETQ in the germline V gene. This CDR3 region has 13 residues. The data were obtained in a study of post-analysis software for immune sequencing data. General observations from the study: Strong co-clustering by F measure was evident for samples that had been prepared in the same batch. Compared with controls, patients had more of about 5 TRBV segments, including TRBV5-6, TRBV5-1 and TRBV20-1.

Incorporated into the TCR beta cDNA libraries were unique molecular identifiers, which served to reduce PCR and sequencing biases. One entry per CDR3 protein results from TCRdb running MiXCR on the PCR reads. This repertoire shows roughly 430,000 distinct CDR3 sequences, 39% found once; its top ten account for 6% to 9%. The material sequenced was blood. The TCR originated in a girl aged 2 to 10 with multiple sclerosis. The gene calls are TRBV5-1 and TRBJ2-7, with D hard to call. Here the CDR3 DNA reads TGTGCCAGCAGCTTGGTCACTTCCTACGAGCAGTACTTC. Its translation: CASSLVTSYEQYF.